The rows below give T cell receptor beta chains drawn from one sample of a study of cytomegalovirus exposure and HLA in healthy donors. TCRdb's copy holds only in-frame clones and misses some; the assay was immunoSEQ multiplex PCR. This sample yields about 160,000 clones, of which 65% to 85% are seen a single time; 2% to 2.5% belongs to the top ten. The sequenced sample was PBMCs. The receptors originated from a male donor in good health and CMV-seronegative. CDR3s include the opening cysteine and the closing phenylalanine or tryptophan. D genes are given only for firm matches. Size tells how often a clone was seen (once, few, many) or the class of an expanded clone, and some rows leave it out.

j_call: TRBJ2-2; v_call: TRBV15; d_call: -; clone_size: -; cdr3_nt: TGTGCCACCAGCAGGGGAGATACCGGGGAGCTGTTTTTT; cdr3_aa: CATSRGDTGELFF
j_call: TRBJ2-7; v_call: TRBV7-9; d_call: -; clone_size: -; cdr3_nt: TGTGCCAGCAGCTCCCAGGGGAAGGCCTACGAGCAGTACTTC; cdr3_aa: CASSSQGKAYEQYF
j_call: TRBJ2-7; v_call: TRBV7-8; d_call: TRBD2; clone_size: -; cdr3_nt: TGTGCCAGCAGCTTAGTACTAGCGGGGGGCAAGGACTTC; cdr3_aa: CASSLVLAGGKDF
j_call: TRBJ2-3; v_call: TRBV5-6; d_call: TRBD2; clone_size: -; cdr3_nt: TGTGCCAGCAGCTTGGCGGCTAGCGGGAGTTTCGCAGATACGCAGTATTTT; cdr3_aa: CASSLAASGSFADTQYF
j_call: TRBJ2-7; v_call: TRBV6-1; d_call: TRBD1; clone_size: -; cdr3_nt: TGTGCCAGCAGTGAGATCCGGGACAGCCAGTACTTC; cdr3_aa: CASSEIRDSQYF
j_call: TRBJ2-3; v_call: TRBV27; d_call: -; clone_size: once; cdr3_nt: TGTGCCAGCAGTTTATCCTCGGACTGGATCACAGATACGCAGTATTTT; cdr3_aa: CASSLSSDWITDTQYF
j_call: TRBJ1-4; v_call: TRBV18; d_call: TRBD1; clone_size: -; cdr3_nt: TGTGCCAGCTCACCTAAATCGGGACAGGGCGAAAAACTGTTTTTT; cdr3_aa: CASSPKSGQGEKLFF
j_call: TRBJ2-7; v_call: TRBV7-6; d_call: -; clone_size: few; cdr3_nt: TGTGCCAGCAGCGCGGGTCCGCTCTACGAGCAGTACTTC; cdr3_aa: CASSAGPLYEQYF
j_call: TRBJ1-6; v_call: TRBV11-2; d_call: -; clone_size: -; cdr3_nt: TGTGCCAGCAGCCTTGAGCGGGTCCACAATTCACCCCTCCACTTT; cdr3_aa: CASSLERVHNSPLHF
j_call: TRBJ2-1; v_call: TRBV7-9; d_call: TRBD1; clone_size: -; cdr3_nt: TGTTCCAGCAGCCCGAGACAGGGGGACGGCTACAATGAGCAGTTCTTC; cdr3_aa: CSSSPRQGDGYNEQFF
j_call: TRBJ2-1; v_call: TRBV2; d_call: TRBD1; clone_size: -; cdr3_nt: TGTGCCAGTCCGCCGGGACAGGGGCCCCTGGGGCGGGAGCAGTTCTTC; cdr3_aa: CASPPGQGPLGREQFF
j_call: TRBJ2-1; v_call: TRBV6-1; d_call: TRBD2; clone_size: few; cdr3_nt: TGTGCCAGCAGGGTAACTAGCGGAGCCTACAATGAGCAGTTCTTC; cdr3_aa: CASRVTSGAYNEQFF
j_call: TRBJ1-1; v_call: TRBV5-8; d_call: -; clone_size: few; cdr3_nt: TGTGCCAGCAGCCCGGCGGAGTTAATTGGGGCTTTCTTT; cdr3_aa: CASSPAELIGAFF
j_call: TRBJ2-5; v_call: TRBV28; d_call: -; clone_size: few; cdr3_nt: TGTGCCAGCAGTTTAGTGGGAGTGTACCAAGAGACCCAGTACTTC; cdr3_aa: CASSLVGVYQETQYF
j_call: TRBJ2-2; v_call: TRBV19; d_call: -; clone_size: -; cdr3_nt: TGTGCCAGTAGTATTAGGGGGACCGTGAACACCGGGGAGCTGTTTTTT; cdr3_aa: CASSIRGTVNTGELFF
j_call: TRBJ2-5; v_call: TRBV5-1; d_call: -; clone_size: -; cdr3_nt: TGCGCCAGCAGCTTGTTCGACAGTCAAGAGACCCAGTACTTC; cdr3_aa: CASSLFDSQETQYF
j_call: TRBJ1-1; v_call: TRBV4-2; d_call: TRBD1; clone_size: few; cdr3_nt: TGTGCCAGCAGCCACAGCCAACAGGGGGCGAACACTGAAGCTTTCTTT; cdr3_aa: CASSHSQQGANTEAFF
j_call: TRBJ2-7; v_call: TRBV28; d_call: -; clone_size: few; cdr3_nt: TGTGCCAGCAGTTTAGGAGGCACCGAGCAGTACTTC; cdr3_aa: CASSLGGTEQYF
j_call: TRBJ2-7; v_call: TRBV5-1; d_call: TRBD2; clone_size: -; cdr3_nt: TGCGCCAGCAGTCAAAGCGGGGGGGCTCAATACGAGCAGTACTTC; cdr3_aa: CASSQSGGAQYEQYF
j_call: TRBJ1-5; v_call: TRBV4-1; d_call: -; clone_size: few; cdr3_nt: TGCGCCAGCAGCCAAGAGGCGGCGGTAGGGAGTCAGCCCCAGCATTTT; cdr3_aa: CASSQEAAVGSQPQHF